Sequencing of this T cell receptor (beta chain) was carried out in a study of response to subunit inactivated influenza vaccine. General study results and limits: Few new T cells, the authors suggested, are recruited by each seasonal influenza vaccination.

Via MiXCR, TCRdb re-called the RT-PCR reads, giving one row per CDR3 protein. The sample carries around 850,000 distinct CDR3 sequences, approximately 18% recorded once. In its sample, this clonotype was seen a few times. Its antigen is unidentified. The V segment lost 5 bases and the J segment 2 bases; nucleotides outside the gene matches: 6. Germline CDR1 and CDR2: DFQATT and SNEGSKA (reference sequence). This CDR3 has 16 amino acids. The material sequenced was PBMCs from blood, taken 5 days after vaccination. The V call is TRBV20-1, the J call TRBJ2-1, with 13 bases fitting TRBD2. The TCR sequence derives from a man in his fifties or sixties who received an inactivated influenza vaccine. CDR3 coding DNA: TGCAGTGCTCTCGGACTAGCGGGAGACCCCTACAATGAGCAGTTCTTC. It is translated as CSALGLAGDPYNEQFF.